What follows are 5 T cell receptor beta chains derived from one specimen sequenced in a study of beta chain features in type 1 diabetes. Regarding the study as a whole: Among patients with Type 1 diabetes, TCRB CDR3s were moderately but significantly shorter in every one of the four CD4+ subsets.

As every portion of the isolated RNA was reverse transcribed, the sequencing read expressed TCRB transcripts. The data were produced by immunoSEQ multiplex PCR, yet TCRdb's version contains in-frame clones alone and is incomplete. The sample records under 200,000 clones, 10% being singletons. Their antigens remain unidentified. The sequencing sample was made of central memory CD4+ T cells from blood. These receptors were obtained from a man between 25 and 39 years old with type 1 diabetes.

This chain links TRBV7-9 with TRBJ2-1; TRBD2 matches at 10 bases. The CDR3 runs to 17 residues. CDR1 and CDR2 from the germline V gene are SEHNR and FQNEAQ (reference sequence). V gave up 5 bases and J gave up 3 bases; unmatched junction bases: 10. The CDR3 region has the DNA TGTGCCAGCAGCCCGCCGAGACTAGCGGGCCACTACAATGAGCAGTTCTTC. Translated, it gives CASSPPRLAGHYNEQFF.

This sequence joins TRBV5-4 and TRBJ2-2, with 7 bases fitting TRBD1. V lost 0 bases and J lost 3; bases outside the gene matches: 5. The CDR3 is 16 amino acids. Germline CDR1 and CDR2: SGHNT and YYREEE (reference sequence). Here the CDR3 reads CASSLGGQSYTGELFF. DNA for the CDR3: TGTGCCAGCAGCTTGGGGGGACAGAGCTACACCGGGGAGCTGTTTTTT.

The rearrangement uses TRBV5-1 and TRBJ1-1; D is unresolved. CDR1 and CDR2 from the germline V gene are SGHRS and YFSETQ. V lost 0 bases and J lost 3, with 15 bases in between. The CDR3 runs to 16 residues. CDR3 in amino acids: CASSLGSGGGYTEAFF. Here the CDR3 DNA reads TGCGCCAGCAGCTTGGGGTCGGGAGGAGGTTACACTGAAGCTTTCTTT.

This clone was observed a handful of times. The chain joins TRBV4-3 to TRBJ1-5; no firm D call. CDR1 LGHNA and CDR2 YSLEER come from the germline V gene. Trimming cost V 4 bases and J 5 bases, with 15 bases left between them. This CDR3 region has 15 residues. The CDR3 DNA reads TGCGCCAGCAGCCGGAGGAGAGAAAGGGATCAGCCCCAGCATTTT. Its translation is CASSRRRERDQPQHF.

About this clone: Sequence at one end of the junction differs from germline and may be a read error. V gene TRBV7-9 combines with J gene TRBJ2-7; TRBD2 agrees at 10 bases. This CDR3 region has 16 residues. CDR1 is SEHNR and CDR2 is FQNEAQ in the germline V gene (reference sequence). This chain's CDR3 is CASSGGGSGRAYEQYF. The CDR3 DNA is TGTGCCAGCAGCGGAGGAGGCAGCGGGAGGGCCTATGAGCAGTACTTC.